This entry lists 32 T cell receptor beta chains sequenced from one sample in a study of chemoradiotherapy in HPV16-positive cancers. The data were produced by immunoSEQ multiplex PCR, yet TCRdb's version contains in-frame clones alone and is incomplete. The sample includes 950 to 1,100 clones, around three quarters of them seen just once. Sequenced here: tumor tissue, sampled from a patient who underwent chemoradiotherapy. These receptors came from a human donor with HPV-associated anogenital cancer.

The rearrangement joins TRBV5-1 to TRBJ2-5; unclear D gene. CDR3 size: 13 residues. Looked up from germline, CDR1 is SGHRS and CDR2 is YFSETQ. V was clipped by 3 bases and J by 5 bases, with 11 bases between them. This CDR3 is CASSSGYTETQYF. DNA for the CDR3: TGCGCCAGCAGCTCCGGGTATACTGAGACCCAGTACTTC. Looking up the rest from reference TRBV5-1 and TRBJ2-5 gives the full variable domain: KAGVTQTPRYLIKTRGQQVTLSCSPISGHRSVSWYQQTPGQGLQFLFEYFSETQRNKGNFPGRFSGRQFSNSRSEMNVSTLELGDSALYLCASSSGYTETQYFGPGTRLLVL.

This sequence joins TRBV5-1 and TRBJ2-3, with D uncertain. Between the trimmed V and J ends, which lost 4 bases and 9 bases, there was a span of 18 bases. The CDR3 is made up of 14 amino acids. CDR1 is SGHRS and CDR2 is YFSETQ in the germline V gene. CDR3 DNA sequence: TGCGCCAGCAGCACCTTAGCCATGGGAAAGACGCAGTATTTT. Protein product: CASSTLAMGKTQYF.

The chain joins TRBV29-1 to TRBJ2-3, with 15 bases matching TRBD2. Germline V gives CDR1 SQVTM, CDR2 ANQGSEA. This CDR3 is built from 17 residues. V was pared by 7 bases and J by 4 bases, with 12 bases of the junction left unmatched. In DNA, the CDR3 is TGCAGCGCGCCGGGACTAGCGGGGGGCCACCCCGCAGATACGCAGTATTTT. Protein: CSAPGLAGGHPADTQYF.

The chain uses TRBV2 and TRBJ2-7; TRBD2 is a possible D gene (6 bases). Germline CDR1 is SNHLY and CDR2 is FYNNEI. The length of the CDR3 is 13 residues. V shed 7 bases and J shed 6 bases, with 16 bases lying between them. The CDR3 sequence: CASTSDYQSEQYF. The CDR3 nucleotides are TGTGCCAGCACCTCGGACTATCAAAGCGAGCAGTACTTC.

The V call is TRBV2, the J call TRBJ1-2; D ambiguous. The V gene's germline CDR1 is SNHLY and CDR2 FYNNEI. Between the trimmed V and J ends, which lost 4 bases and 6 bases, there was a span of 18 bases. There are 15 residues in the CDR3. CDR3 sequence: CASSVQWTEGDGYTF. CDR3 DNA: TGTGCCAGCAGTGTACAGTGGACGGAGGGAGATGGCTACACCTTC.

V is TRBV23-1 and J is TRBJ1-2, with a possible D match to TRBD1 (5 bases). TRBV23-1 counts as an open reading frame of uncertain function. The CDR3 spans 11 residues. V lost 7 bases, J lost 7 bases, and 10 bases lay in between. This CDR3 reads CASNPGGGYTF. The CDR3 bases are TGCGCCAGCAACCCCGGGGGTGGCTACACCTTC.

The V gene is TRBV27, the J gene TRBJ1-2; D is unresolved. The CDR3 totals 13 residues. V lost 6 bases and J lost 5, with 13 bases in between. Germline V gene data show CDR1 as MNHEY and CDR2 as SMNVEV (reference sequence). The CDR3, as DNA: TGTGCCAGCAGCTTGGGCAGAACTTATGGCTACACCTTC. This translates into CASSLGRTYGYTF.

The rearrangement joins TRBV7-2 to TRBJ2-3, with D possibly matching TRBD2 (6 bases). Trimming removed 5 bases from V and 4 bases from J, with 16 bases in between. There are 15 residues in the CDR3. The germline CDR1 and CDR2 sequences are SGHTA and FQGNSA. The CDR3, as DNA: TGTGCCAGCAGCCCATCGGGTGGGGGGTCAGATACGCAGTATTTT. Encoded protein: CASSPSGGGSDTQYF.

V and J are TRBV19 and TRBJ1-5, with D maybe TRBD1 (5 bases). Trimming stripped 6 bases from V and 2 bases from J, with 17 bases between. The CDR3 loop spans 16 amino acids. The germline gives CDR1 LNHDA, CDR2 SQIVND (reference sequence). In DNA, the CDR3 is TGTGCCAGTAGCTACGAGGGGCACAGTGGCAATCAGCCCCAGCATTTT. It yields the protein CASSYEGHSGNQPQHF.

CDR3 sequence reads: CASNREEGTEAFF. As DNA, the CDR3 is TGTGCCAGCAACAGGGAGGAGGGCACTGAAGCTTTCTTT. The V call is TRBV5-6, the J call TRBJ1-1; tentative D call: TRBD1 (6 bases). Germline loops: CDR1 SGHDT, CDR2 YYEEEE. Trimming cost V 6 bases and J 4 bases, with 13 bases left between them. The CDR3 length is 13 residues.

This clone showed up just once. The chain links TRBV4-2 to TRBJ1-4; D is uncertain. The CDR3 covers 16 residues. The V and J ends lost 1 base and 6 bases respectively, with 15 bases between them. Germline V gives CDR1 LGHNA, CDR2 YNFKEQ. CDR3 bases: TGTGCCAGCAGCCAAGGTTTTGGGCAGATTGATGAAAAACTGTTTTTT. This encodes CASSQGFGQIDEKLFF.

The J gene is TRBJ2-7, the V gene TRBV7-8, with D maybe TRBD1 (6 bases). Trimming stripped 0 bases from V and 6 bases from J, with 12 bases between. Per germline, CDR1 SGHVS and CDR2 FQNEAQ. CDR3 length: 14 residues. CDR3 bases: TGTGCCAGCAGCTTAGCCGGACAGTATGGCGAGCAGTACTTC. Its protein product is CASSLAGQYGEQYF.

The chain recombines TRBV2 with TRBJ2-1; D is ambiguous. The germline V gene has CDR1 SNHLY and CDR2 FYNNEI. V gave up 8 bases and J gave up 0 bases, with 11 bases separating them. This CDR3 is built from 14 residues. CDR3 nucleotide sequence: TGTGCCAGCCAATACGATAGCTCCTACAATGAGCAGTTCTTC. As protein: CASQYDSSYNEQFF.

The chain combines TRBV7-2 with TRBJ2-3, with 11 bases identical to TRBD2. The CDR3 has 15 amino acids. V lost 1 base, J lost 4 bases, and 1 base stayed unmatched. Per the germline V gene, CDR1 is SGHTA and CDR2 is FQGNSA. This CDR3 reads CASSLGLAGPDTQYF. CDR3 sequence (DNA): TGTGCCAGCAGCTTAGGACTAGCGGGGCCAGATACGCAGTATTTT. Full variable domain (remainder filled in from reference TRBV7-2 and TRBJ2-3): GAGVSQSPSNKVTEKGKDVELRCDPISGHTALYWYRQSLGQGLEFLIYFQGNSAPDKSGLPSDRFSAERTGGSVSTLTIQRTQQEDSAVYLCASSLGLAGPDTQYFGPGTRLTVL.

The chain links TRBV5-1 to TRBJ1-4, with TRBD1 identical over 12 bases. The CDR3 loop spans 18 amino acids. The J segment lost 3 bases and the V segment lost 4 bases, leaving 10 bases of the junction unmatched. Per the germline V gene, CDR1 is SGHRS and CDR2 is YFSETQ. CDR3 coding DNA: TGCGCCAGCAGCCCAGGGACAGGGGGCGGAGGGGCTAATGAAAAACTGTTTTTT. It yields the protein CASSPGTGGGGANEKLFF. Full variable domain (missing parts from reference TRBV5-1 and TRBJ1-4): KAGVTQTPRYLIKTRGQQVTLSCSPISGHRSVSWYQQTPGQGLQFLFEYFSETQRNKGNFPGRFSGRQFSNSRSEMNVSTLELGDSALYLCASSPGTGGGGANEKLFFGSGTQLSVL.

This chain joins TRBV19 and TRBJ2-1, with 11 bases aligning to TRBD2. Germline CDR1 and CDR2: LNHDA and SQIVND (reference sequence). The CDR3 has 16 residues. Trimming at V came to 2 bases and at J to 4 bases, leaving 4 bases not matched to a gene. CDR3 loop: CASSILAGGSYNEQFF. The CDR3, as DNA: TGTGCCAGTAGTATACTAGCGGGGGGCTCATACAATGAGCAGTTCTTC. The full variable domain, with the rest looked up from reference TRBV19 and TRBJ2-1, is DGGITQSPKYLFRKEGQNVTLSCEQNLNHDAMYWYRQDPGQGLRLIYYSQIVNDFQKGDIAEGYSVSREKKESFPLTVTSAQKNPTAFYLCASSILAGGSYNEQFFGPGTRLTVL.

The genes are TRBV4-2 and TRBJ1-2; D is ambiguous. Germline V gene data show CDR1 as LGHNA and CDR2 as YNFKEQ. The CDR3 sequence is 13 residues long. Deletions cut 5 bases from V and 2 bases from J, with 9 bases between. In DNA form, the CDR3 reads TGTGCCAGCAGCACGGACGGGAACTATGGCTACACCTTC. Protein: CASSTDGNYGYTF.

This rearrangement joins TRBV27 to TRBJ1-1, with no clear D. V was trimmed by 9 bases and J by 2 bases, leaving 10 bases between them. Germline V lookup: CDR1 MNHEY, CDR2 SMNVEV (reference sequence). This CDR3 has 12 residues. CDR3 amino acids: CASKMGNTEAFF. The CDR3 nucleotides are TGTGCCAGTAAGATGGGTAACACTGAAGCTTTCTTT.

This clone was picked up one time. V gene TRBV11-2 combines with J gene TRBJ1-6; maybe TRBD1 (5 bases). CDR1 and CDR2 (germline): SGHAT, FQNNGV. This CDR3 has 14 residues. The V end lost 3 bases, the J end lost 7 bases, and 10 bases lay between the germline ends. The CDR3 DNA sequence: TGTGCCAGCAGCTTCGACAGACTAAATTCACCCCTCCACTTT. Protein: CASSFDRLNSPLHF.

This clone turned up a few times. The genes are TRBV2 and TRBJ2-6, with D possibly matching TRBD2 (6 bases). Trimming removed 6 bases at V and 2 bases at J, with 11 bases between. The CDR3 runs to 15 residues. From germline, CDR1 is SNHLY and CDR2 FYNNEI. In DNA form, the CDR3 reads TGTGCCAGCAGCCTTCGGGAGACTGGGGCCAACGTCCTGACTTTC. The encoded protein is CASSLRETGANVLTF.

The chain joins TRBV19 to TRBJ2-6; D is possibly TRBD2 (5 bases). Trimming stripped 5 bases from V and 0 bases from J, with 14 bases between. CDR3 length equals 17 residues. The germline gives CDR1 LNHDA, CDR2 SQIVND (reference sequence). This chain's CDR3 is CASSEASSSSGANVLTF. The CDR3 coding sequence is TGTGCCAGTAGTGAGGCTAGCTCAAGCTCTGGGGCCAACGTCCTGACTTTC.

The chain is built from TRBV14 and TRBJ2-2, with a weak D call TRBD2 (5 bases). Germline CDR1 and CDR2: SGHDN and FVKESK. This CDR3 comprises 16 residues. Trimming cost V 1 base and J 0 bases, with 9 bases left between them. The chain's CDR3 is CASSQVSGSNTGELFF. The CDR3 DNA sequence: TGTGCCAGCAGCCAAGTCTCGGGGTCGAACACCGGGGAGCTGTTTTTT.

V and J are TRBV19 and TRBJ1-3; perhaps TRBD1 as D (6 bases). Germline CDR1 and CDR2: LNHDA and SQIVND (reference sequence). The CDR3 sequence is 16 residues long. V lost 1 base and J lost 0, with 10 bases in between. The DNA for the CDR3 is TGTGCCAGTAGTATAGGGGACACTAACTCTGGAAACACCATATATTTT. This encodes CASSIGDTNSGNTIYF.

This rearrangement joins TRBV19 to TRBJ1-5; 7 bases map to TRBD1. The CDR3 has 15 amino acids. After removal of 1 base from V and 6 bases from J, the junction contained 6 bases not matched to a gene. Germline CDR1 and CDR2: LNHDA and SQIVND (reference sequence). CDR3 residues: CASSIGQGGTQPQHF. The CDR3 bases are TGTGCCAGTAGTATAGGACAGGGAGGTACTCAGCCCCAGCATTTT. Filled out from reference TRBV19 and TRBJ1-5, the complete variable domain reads DGGITQSPKYLFRKEGQNVTLSCEQNLNHDAMYWYRQDPGQGLRLIYYSQIVNDFQKGDIAEGYSVSREKKESFPLTVTSAQKNPTAFYLCASSIGQGGTQPQHFGDGTRLSIL.

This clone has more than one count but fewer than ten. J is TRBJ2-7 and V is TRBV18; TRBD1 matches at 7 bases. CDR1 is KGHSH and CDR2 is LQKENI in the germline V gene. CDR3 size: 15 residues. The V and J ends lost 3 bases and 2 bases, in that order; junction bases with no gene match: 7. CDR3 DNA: TGTGCCAGCTCACCGGGAGACAGGGAAGCCTACGAGCAGTACTTC. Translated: CASSPGDREAYEQYF.

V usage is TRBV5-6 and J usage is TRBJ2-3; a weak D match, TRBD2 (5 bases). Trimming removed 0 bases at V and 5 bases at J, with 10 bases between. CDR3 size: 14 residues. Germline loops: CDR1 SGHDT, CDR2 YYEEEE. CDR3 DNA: TGTGCCAGCAGCTTGGACCGCAGCGGAGATACGCAGTATTTT. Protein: CASSLDRSGDTQYF.

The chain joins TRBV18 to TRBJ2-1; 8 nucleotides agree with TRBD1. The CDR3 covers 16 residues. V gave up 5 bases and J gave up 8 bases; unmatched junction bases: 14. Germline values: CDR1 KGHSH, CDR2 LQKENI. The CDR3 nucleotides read TGTGCCAGCTCAAGCGATAAAAGGCAGGGGGCAGATGAGCAGTTCTTC. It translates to CASSSDKRQGADEQFF.

The CDR3 DNA reads TGTGCCACCAGCACGGACAGGTCGAACACCGGGGAGCTGTTTTTT. Protein product: CATSTDRSNTGELFF. The V call is TRBV15, the J call TRBJ2-2; 7 bases are shared with TRBD1. This CDR3 has 15 amino acids. Germline CDR1 reads LNHNV; CDR2 reads YYDKDF (reference sequence). After removal of 4 bases from V and 0 bases from J, the junction contained 2 bases not matched to a gene.

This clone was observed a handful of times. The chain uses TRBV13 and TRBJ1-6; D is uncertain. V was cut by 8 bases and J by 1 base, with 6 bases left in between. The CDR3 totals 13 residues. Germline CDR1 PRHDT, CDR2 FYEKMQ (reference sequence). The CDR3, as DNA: TGTGCCAGCGGTTATTCCTATAATTCACCCCTCCACTTT. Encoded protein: CASGYSYNSPLHF.

CDR3 region: CASRTADSGNTIYF. CDR3 bases: TGTGCCAGCAGGACAGCGGACTCTGGAAACACCATATATTTT. The chain couples TRBV6-6 to TRBJ1-3; D is possibly TRBD1 (5 bases). The CDR3 loop spans 14 amino acids. Germline-derived CDR1 and CDR2 are MNHNY and SVGAGI (reference sequence). V gave up 6 bases and J gave up 0 bases, with 9 bases separating them.

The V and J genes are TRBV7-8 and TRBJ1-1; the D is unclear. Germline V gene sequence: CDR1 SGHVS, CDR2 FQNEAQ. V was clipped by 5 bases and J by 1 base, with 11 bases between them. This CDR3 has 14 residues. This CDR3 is CASSPIIANTEAFF. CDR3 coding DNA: TGTGCCAGCAGCCCGATTATTGCGAACACTGAAGCTTTCTTT.

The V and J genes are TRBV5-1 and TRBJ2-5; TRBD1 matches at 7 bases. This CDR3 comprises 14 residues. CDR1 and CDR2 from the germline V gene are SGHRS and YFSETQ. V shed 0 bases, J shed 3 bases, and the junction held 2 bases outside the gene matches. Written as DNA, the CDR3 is TGCGCCAGCAGCTTGGCGGGACAGAAAGAGACCCAGTACTTC. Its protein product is CASSLAGQKETQYF.